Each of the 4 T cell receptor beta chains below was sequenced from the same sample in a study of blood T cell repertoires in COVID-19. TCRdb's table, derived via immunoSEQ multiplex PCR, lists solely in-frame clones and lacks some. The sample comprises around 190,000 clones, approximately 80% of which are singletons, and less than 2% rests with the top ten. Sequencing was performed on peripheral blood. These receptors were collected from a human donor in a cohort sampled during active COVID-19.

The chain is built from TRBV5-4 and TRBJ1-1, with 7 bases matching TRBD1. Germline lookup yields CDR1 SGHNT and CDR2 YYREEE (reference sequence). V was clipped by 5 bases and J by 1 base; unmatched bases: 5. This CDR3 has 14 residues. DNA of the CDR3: TGTGCCAGCAGGTACAGGGGAGGGAACACTGAAGCTTTCTTT. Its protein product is CASRYRGGNTEAFF.

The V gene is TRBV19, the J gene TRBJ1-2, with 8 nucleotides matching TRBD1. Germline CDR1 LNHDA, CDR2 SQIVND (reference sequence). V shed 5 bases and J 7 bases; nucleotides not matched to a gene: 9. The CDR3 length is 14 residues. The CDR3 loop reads CASSVPTGGSGYTF. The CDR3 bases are TGTGCCAGTAGTGTCCCTACAGGGGGGTCTGGCTACACCTTC.

The CDR3 sequence is CASSPGTANTEAFF. CDR3 DNA: TGTGCCAGCAGCCCCGGGACAGCGAACACTGAAGCTTTCTTT. The chain joins TRBV7-3 to TRBJ1-1; TRBD1 matches 7 bases. V lost 5 bases to trimming and J lost 1 base; unmatched junction nucleotides: 4. The CDR3 is made up of 14 amino acids. Germline V gene data show CDR1 as SGHTA and CDR2 as FQGTGA. The full variable domain, with the rest looked up from reference TRBV7-3 and TRBJ1-1, is GAGVSQTPSNKVTEKGKYVELRCDPISGHTALYWYRQSLGQGPEFLIYFQGTGAADDSGLPNDRFFAVRPEGSVSTLKIQRTERGDSAVYLCASSPGTANTEAFFGQGTRLTVV.

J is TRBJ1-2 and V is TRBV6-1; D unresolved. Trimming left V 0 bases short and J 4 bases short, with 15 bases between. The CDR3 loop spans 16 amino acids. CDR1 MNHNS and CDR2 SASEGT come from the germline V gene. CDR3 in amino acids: CASSEAPGVPGYGYTF. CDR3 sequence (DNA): TGTGCCAGCAGTGAAGCGCCCGGTGTACCGGGCTATGGCTACACCTTC.